This TCR beta chain was identified during a study of blood T cell repertoires in COVID-19. This CDR3 has 17 amino acids. The germline V gene encodes CDR1 SGHTA and CDR2 FQGNSA. V lost 6 bases to trimming and J lost 2 bases, with 20 bases between them. Profiling relied on immunoSEQ multiplex PCR, and the TCRdb table lists in-frame clones only, not all of them. The sample lists 300,000 to 400,000 clones, over 75% occurring once. The J gene is TRBJ2-1, the V gene TRBV7-2, with a possible D match to TRBD2 (6 bases). Sequenced sample: peripheral blood. The clonotype was recovered from a man aged 50-59 years with active or convalescent COVID-19. For the CDR3, the DNA is TGTGCCAGCAGTAGAGGTGGGAGGTGGGAAACCTACAATGAGCAGTTCTTC. It translates to CASSRGGRWETYNEQFF.